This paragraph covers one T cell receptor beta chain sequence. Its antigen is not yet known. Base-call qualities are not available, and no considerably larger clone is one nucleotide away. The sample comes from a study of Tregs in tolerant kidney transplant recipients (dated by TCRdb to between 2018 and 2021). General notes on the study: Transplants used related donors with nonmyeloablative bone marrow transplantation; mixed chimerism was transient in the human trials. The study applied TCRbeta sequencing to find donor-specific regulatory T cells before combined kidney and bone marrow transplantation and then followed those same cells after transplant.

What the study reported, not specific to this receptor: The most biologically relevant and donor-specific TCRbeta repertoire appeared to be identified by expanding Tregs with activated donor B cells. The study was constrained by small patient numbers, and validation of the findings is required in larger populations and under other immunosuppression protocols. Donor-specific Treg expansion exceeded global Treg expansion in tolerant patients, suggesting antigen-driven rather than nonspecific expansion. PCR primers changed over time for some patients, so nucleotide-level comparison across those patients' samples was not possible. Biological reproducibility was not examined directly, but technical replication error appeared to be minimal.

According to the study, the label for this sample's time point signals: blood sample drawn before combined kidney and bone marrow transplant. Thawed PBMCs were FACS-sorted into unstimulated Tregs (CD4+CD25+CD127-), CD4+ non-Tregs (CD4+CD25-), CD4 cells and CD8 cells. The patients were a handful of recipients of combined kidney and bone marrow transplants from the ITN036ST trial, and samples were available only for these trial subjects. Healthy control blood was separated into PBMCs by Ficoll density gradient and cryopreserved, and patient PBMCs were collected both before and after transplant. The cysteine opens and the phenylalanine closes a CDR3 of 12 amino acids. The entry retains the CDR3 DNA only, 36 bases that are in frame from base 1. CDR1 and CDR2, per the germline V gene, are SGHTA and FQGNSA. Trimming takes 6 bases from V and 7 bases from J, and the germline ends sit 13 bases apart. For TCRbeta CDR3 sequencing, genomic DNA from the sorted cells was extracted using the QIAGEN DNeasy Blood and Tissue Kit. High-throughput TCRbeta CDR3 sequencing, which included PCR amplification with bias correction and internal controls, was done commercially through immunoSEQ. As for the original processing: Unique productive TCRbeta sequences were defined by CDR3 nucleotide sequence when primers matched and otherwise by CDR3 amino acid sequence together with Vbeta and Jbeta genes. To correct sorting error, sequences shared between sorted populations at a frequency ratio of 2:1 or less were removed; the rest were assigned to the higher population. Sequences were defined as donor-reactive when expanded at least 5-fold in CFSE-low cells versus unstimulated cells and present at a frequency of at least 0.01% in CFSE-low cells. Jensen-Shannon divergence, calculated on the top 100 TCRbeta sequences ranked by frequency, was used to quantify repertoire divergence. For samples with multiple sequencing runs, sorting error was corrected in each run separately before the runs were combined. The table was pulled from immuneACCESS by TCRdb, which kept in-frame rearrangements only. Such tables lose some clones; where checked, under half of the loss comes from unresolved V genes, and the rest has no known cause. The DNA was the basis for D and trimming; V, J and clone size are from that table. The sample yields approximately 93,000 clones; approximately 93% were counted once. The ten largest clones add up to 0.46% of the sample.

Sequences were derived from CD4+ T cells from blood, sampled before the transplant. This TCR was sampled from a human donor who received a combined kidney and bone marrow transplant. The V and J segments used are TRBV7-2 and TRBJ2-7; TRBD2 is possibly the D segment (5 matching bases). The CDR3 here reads CASRRDPGEQYF. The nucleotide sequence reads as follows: TGTGCCAGCAGACGCGACCCGGGGGAGCAGTACTTC.